Each of the 21 T cell receptor beta chains below was sequenced from the same sample in a study of early T cells in non-severe SARS-CoV-2 infection. TCRdb ran MiXCR on the 5' RACE reads and lists one entry per CDR3 protein. This table has fewer than 100,000 distinct CDR3 sequences, roughly a sixth appearing once. Sequencing was done on a sample of whole blood. Receptors originate from an adult who was a healthcare worker with PCR-confirmed SARS-CoV-2 infection or an uninfected control (not recorded which).

In this sample, this clonotype turned up a few times. The V and J genes are TRBV4-1 and TRBJ1-1; tentatively, D is TRBD1 (5 bases). In germline, CDR1 is MGHRA, CDR2 YSYEKL. Trimming took 3 bases from V and 1 from J, leaving 9 bases between them. The CDR3 length is 14 residues. The CDR3 DNA is TGCGCCAGCAGCCAGGACACAAGGAACACTGAAGCTTTCTTT. Amino acids: CASSQDTRNTEAFF.

The V and J genes are TRBV27 and TRBJ2-5; D unresolved. The CDR3 extends over 13 amino acids. Trimming took 1 base from V and 1 from J, leaving 4 bases between them. From germline, CDR1 is MNHEY and CDR2 SMNVEV (reference sequence). The CDR3, as DNA: TGTGCCAGCAGTTTATTTCCCCAAGAGACCCAGTACTTC. This codes for CASSLFPQETQYF.

The V call is TRBV28, the J call TRBJ2-1; 11 bases fit TRBD1. Germline CDR1 and CDR2: MDHEN and SYDVKM. The CDR3 extends over 16 amino acids. The ends lost 0 bases at V and 7 bases at J; junction bases unmatched: 5. CDR3 sequence: CASSLWGTGGRNEQFF. CDR3 DNA: TGTGCCAGCAGTTTATGGGGGACAGGGGGAAGAAATGAGCAGTTCTTC. Drawing the rest from reference TRBV28 and TRBJ2-1, the complete variable domain is DVKVTQSSRYLVKRTGEKVFLECVQDMDHENMFWYRQDPGLGLRLIYFSYDVKMKEKGDIPEGYSVSREKKERFSLILESASTNQTSMYLCASSLWGTGGRNEQFFGPGTRLTVL.

The genes are TRBV29-1 and TRBJ2-5, with D possibly matching TRBD1 (5 bases). The CDR3 consists of 13 residues. Germline loops: CDR1 SQVTM, CDR2 ANQGSEA. V was pared by 7 bases and J by 2 bases, with 14 bases between. DNA for the CDR3: TGCAGCGCTTCACTCAACAGGCAAGAGACCCAGTACTTC. Translated, it gives CSASLNRQETQYF.

This clonotype was seen a few times. The gene calls are TRBV29-1 and TRBJ2-7; D remains unclear. The CDR3 length is 12 residues. Germline loops: CDR1 SQVTM, CDR2 ANQGSEA. Trimming stripped 4 bases from V and 2 bases from J, with 9 bases between. DNA for the CDR3: TGCAGCGTTGGGCCAACAACCTACGAGCAGTACTTC. It yields the protein CSVGPTTYEQYF.

V usage is TRBV28 and J usage is TRBJ1-2; TRBD1 agrees at 7 bases. The V gene end was trimmed by 5 bases and the J gene end by 8 bases; junction bases not matched to a gene: 11. The length of the CDR3 is 14 residues. Germline CDR1 MDHEN, CDR2 SYDVKM. CDR3 sequence: CASSPSDRAKGYTF. Written as DNA, the CDR3 is TGTGCCAGCAGTCCTTCTGACAGGGCTAAAGGCTACACCTTC.

The CDR3 loop reads CSATPGGNSPLHF. CDR3 DNA: TGCAGTGCTACCCCCGGCGGGAATTCACCCCTCCACTTT. The V and J genes are TRBV20-1 and TRBJ1-6; D not certain. CDR1 is DFQATT, CDR2 SNEGSKA, per germline (reference sequence). The CDR3 consists of 13 residues. V lost 4 bases and J lost 7, with 11 bases in between.

This clonotype showed up just a few times. CDR3 sequence reads: CASSLEGQGGKLFF. Written as DNA, the CDR3 is TGTGCCAGCAGCTTAGAGGGACAGGGGGGGAAACTGTTTTTT. The chain is built from TRBV7-2 and TRBJ1-4, with TRBD1 identical over 11 bases. The V gene end was trimmed by 1 base and the J gene end by 11 bases; junction bases not matched to a gene: 3. Germline loops: CDR1 SGHTA, CDR2 FQGNSA. This CDR3 spans 14 amino acids.

The table lists this clonotype with a few counts. The rearrangement uses TRBV11-3 and TRBJ2-1; tentatively, D is TRBD1 (6 bases). V was cut by 5 bases and J by 3 bases, with 14 bases left in between. CDR1 is SGHNT, CDR2 YENEEA, per germline. This CDR3 has 15 residues. CDR3 loop: CASSGGGGSYNEQFF. The CDR3 DNA follows: TGTGCCAGCAGCGGGGGCGGTGGAAGCTACAATGAGCAGTTCTTC.

This clonotype was seen ten or more times. This chain links TRBV27 with TRBJ2-7; D is unresolved. The CDR3 covers 16 residues. Germline V gene sequence: CDR1 MNHEY, CDR2 SMNVEV (reference sequence). The ends were cut back, 5 bases at V and 0 bases at J, with 17 bases in the middle. CDR3 sequence (DNA): TGTGCCAGCAGTCCGTCGCCGGGCCCTTACTCCTACGAGCAGTACTTC. It is translated as CASSPSPGPYSYEQYF.

Many counts were recorded for this clonotype. The rearrangement links TRBV6-5 to TRBJ2-4, with D unresolved. Per germline, CDR1 MNHEY and CDR2 SVGAGI. Trimming shortened V by 5 bases and J by 1 base, and 9 bases separated the two germline ends. The CDR3 extends over 14 amino acids. The CDR3 spells CASSPASAKNIQYF. CDR3 DNA: TGTGCCAGCAGTCCCGCAAGCGCCAAAAACATTCAGTACTTC.

The rearrangement links TRBV9 to TRBJ2-2, with D uncertain. V was trimmed by 4 bases and J by 5 bases, leaving 9 bases between them. Germline V gene data show CDR1 as SGDLS and CDR2 as YYNGEE. The CDR3 totals 13 residues. CDR3 sequence reads: CASSPLPTGELFF. The CDR3 coding sequence is TGTGCCAGCAGCCCCCTCCCTACCGGGGAGCTGTTTTTT. The full variable domain, its missing parts supplied by reference TRBV9 and TRBJ2-2, is DSGVTQTPKHLITATGQRVTLRCSPRSGDLSVYWYQQSLDQGLQFLIQYYNGEERAKGNILERFSAQQFPDLHSELNLSSLELGDSALYFCASSPLPTGELFFGEGSRLTVL.

This clonotype was seen at least ten times. The gene calls are TRBV7-9 and TRBJ2-3; the D is unclear. This CDR3 comprises 16 residues. Trimming took 5 bases from V and 0 from J, leaving 15 bases between them. From germline, CDR1 is SEHNR and CDR2 FQNEAQ (reference sequence). CDR3 coding DNA: TGTGCCAGCAGCCAAGGAGCCGGCCTTAGCACAGATACGCAGTATTTT. It codes for CASSQGAGLSTDTQYF.

This clonotype was recorded a few times. V usage is TRBV5-6 and J usage is TRBJ1-1; 7 bases match TRBD1. Unmatched junction bases numbered 10, after V lost 4 bases and J lost 4 bases. In germline, CDR1 is SGHDT, CDR2 YYEEEE. This CDR3 contains 15 residues. The CDR3 region is CASSGRQGGGTEAFF. The CDR3 DNA follows: TGTGCCAGCAGCGGAAGACAGGGCGGAGGCACTGAAGCTTTCTTT.

This clonotype has more than one count but fewer than ten. This sequence joins TRBV5-4 and TRBJ2-5, with D unclear. The germline V gene has CDR1 SGHNT and CDR2 YYREEE (reference sequence). This CDR3 spans 11 amino acids. The V and J ends lost 7 bases and 2 bases respectively, with 6 bases between them. The CDR3 here is CASGRQETQYF. In DNA form, the CDR3 reads TGTGCCAGCGGTCGTCAAGAGACCCAGTACTTC.

This clonotype was seen more than once but under ten times. The rearrangement uses TRBV12-3 or TRBV12-4 and TRBJ2-3; a weak D match, TRBD2 (6 bases). V dropped 6 bases and J dropped 1 base, with 11 bases sitting between them. The CDR3 has 14 residues. DNA of the CDR3: TGTGCCAGCAGCAGAGTAGCGGGCACAGATACGCAGTATTTT. It encodes CASSRVAGTDTQYF.

This clonotype was observed a few times. The rearrangement links TRBV11-2 to TRBJ2-3, with D uncertain. Trimming shortened V by 4 bases and J by 0 bases, and 8 bases separated the two germline ends. Per the germline V gene, CDR1 is SGHAT and CDR2 is FQNNGV. This CDR3 has 14 amino acids. CDR3 sequence (DNA): TGTGCCAGCAGCTCCCATCCTAGCACAGATACGCAGTATTTT. Translating gives CASSSHPSTDTQYF. The full variable domain, rest sourced from reference TRBV11-2 and TRBJ2-3, is EAGVAQSPRYKIIEKRQSVAFWCNPISGHATLYWYQQILGQGPKLLIQFQNNGVVDDSQLPKDRFSAERLKGVDSTLKIQPAKLEDSAVYLCASSSHPSTDTQYFGPGTRLTVL.

CDR3: CSAGGGGPSYEQYF. CDR3 nucleotide sequence: TGCAGCGCGGGGGGCGGTGGCCCTTCCTACGAGCAGTACTTC. The chain has TRBV29-1 and TRBJ2-7; possible D gene TRBD2, 7 bases. The CDR3 consists of 14 residues. Germline V lookup: CDR1 SQVTM, CDR2 ANQGSEA. V gave up 7 bases and J gave up 1 base, with 17 bases separating them.

This clonotype showed up just a few times. The J gene is TRBJ1-5, the V gene TRBV6-1, with D uncertain. Deletions cut 11 bases from V and 7 bases from J, with 18 bases between. The CDR3 is 13 amino acids. Germline loops: CDR1 MNHNS, CDR2 SASEGT. CDR3 protein: CAAEGGKGQPQHF. DNA for the CDR3: TGTGCCGCAGAGGGAGGGAAGGGCCAGCCCCAGCATTTT.

CDR3 coding DNA: TGCAGTGCTAGGCCCCCCAACAGGCTAGCCCCCTACTCTGGAAACACCATATATTTT. It encodes CSARPPNRLAPYSGNTIYF. The chain carries TRBV20-1 and TRBJ1-3; a possible D gene is TRBD1 (5 bases). Deletions cut 3 bases from V and 0 bases from J, with 24 bases between. The CDR3 runs to 19 residues. Germline assignment: CDR1 DFQATT and CDR2 SNEGSKA (reference sequence).

V gene TRBV3-1 combines with J gene TRBJ2-3; D may be TRBD2 (5 bases). The germline V and J ends were trimmed by 2 bases and 4 bases, with 10 bases remaining between them. This CDR3 contains 14 residues. Looked up from germline, CDR1 is LGHDT and CDR2 is YNNKEL (reference sequence). The CDR3 reads CASSQHRGPDTQYF. The CDR3 nucleotides read TGTGCCAGCAGCCAACATCGGGGTCCAGATACGCAGTATTTT.